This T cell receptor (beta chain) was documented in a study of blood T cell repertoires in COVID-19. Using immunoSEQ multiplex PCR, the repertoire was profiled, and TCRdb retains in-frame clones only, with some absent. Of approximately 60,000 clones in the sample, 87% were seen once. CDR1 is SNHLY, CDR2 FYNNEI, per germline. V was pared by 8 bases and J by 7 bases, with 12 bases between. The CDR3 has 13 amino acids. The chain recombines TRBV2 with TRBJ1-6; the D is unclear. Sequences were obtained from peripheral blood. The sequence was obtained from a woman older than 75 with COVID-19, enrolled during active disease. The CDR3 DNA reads TGTGCCAGCTGGGGAGACCGGAATTCACCCCTCCACTTT. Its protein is CASWGDRNSPLHF. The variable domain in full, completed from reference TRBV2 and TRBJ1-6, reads EPEVTQTPSHQVTQMGQEVILRCVPISNHLYFYWYRQILGQKVEFLVSFYNNEISEKSEIFDDQFSVERPDGSNFTLKIRSTKLEDSAMYFCASWGDRNSPLHFGNGTRLTVT.